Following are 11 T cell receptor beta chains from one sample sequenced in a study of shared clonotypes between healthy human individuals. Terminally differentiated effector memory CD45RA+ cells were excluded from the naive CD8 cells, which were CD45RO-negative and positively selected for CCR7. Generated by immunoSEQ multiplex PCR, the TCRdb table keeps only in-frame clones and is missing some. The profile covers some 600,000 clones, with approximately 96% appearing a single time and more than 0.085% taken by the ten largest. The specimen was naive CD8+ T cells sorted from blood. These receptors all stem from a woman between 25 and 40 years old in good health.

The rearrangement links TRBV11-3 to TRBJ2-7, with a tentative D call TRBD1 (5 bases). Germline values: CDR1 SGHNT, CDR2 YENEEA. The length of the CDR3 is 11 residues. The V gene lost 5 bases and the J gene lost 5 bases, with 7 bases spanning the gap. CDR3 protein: CASSPGHEQYF. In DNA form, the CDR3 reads TGTGCCAGCAGCCCAGGGCACGAGCAGTACTTC.

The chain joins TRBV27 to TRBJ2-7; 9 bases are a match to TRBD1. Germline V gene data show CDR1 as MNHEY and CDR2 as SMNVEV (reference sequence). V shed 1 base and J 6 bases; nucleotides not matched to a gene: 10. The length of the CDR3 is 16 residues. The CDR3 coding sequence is TGTGCCAGCAGTTTATGGGGTTGGGACAGGGAGGCCGAGCAGTACTTC. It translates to CASSLWGWDREAEQYF.

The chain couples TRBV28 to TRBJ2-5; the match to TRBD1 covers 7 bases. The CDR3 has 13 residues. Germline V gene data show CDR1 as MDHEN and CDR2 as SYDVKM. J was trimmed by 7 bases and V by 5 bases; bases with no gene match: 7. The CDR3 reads CASSRQGSGTQYF. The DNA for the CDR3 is TGTGCCAGCAGTCGACAGGGATCGGGGACCCAGTACTTC.

In DNA, the CDR3 is TGTGCCAGCAGCCGTAGCGGGACAGGCTACGAGCAGTACTTC. Translated, it gives CASSRSGTGYEQYF. The rearrangement uses TRBV7-9 and TRBJ2-7; D is tentatively TRBD1 or TRBD2 (8 bases each). Germline values: CDR1 SEHNR, CDR2 FQNEAQ (reference sequence). The CDR3 loop spans 14 amino acids. Trimming took off 5 bases at V and 3 bases at J, with 14 bases between the two ends.

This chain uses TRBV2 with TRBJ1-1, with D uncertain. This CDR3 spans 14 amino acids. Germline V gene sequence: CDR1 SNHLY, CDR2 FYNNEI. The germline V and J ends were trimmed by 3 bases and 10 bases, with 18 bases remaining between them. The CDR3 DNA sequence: TGTGCCAGCAGTGAGGTACCGGGCACTCTTGGAGCTTTCTTT. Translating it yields CASSEVPGTLGAFF.

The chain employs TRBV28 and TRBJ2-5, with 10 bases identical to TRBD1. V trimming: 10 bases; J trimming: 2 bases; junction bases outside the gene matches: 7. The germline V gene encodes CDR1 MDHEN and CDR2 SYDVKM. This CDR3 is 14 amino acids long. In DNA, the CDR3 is TGTGCCACAGCAAGGGGACAGGGGCAAGAGACCCAGTACTTC. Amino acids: CATARGQGQETQYF.

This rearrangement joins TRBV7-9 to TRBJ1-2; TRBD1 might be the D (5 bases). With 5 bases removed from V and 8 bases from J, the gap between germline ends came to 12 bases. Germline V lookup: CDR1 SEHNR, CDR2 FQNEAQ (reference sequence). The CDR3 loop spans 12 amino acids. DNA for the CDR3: TGTGCCAGCAGCCTGGGGGTACCGGGCTACACCTTC. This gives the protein CASSLGVPGYTF.

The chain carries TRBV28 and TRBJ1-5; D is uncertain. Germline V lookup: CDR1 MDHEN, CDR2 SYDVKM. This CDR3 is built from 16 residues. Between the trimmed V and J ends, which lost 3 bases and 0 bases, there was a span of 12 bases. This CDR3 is CASSLIWEVSNQPQHF. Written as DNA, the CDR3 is TGTGCCAGCAGTTTGATTTGGGAGGTTAGCAATCAGCCCCAGCATTTT.

CDR3 in DNA: TGTGCCAGCAGAGTCCTCGGGTCCCTCTACGAGCAGTACTTC. Translation gives CASRVLGSLYEQYF. The chain joins TRBV27 to TRBJ2-7; D not resolved. Germline assignment: CDR1 MNHEY and CDR2 SMNVEV (reference sequence). V dropped 6 bases and J dropped 3 bases, with 15 bases sitting between them. This CDR3 contains 14 residues.

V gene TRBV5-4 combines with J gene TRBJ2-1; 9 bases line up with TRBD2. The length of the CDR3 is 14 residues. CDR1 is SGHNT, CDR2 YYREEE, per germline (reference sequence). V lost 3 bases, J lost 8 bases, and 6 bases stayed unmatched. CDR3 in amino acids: CASSSGLAPDEQFF. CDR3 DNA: TGTGCCAGCAGCTCCGGACTAGCGCCCGATGAGCAGTTCTTC.

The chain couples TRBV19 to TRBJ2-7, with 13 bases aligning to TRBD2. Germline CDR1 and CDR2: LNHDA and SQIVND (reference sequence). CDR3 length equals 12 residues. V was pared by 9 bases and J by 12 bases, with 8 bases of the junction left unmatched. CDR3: CASGTSGKEMYF. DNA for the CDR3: TGTGCCAGCGGGACTAGCGGGAAAGAAATGTACTTC.